The rows below give T cell receptor beta chains drawn from one sample of a study of OX40 agonist ivuxolimab in advanced cancers. The protocol was immunoSEQ multiplex PCR, while the TCRdb copy is restricted to in-frame clones and leaves out a portion. The sample consists of about 80,000 clones, almost 85% of them appearing once. The sample was CD4+ or CD8+ T cells sorted from blood, taken in a trial of the OX40 agonist ivuxolimab. All receptors come from an adult with an advanced solid tumor such as melanoma, head and neck, liver or kidney cancer. The CDR3 runs from the conserved cysteine through the conserved F or W.

CASSRAGNTGELFF | TRBJ2-2 | TRBV14
CASRQSRNTEAFF | TRBJ1-1 | TRBV27
CASSLVVGQGTEAFF | TRBJ1-1 | TRBV5-1
CASSLAPGVGNEQFF | TRBJ2-1 | TRBV5-1
CASSSGPVETYEQYF | TRBJ2-7 | TRBV7-7
CASSPGRTGPNYGYTF | TRBJ1-2 | TRBV19
CASSLGPLGGQGRDAFF | TRBJ1-1 | TRBV7-9
CASSFPKGGGETGELFF | TRBJ2-2 | TRBV11-2
CASSLELDQPQHF | TRBJ1-5 | TRBV5-4
CASSPSATLGYTF | TRBJ1-2 | TRBV18
CASSYQGNYGYTF | TRBJ1-2 | TRBV10-2
CASSYLPEPEAFF | TRBJ1-1 | TRBV5-4
CASSASGPGELFF | TRBJ2-2 | TRBV7-8
CASSLGDSATLIPWGYTF | TRBJ1-2 | TRBV5-1
CASSPIRLAGAGGRNTGELFF | TRBJ2-2 | TRBV9